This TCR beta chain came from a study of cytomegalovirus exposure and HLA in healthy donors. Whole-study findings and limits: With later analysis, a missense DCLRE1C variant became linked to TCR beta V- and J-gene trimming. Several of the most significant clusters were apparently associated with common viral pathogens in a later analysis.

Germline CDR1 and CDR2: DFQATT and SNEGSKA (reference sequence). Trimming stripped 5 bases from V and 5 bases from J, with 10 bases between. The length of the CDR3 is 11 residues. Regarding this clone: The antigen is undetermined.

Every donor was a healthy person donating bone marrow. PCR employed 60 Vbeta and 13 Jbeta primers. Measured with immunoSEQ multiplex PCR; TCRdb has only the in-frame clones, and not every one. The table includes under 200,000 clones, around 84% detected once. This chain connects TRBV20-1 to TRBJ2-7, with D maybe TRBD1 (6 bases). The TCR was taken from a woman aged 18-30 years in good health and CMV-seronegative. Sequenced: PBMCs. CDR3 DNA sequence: TGCAGTGCTCCGCAGGGGCACGAGCAGTACTTC. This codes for CSAPQGHEQYF.